Included here is one T cell receptor (beta chain) sequence, with context. Its antigen is unknown. This entry comes from a study of blood T cells in healthy people across ages. A J-beta primer mix and a sample-barcoded 5' primer were used in a second PCR of about 7 to 12 cycles. MiXCR, applied by TCRdb to the 5' RACE reads, yields one record per CDR3 protein. The sample lists fewer than 2 million distinct CDR3 sequences, about two fifths occurring once. Trimming shortened V by 7 bases and J by 4 bases, and 16 bases separated the two germline ends. Germline-derived CDR1 and CDR2 are SQVTM and ANQGSEA. CDR3 length: 13 amino acids. Overall study results and limits: Expanded clonotype shifts may have been confounded, as the donors had an unknown CMV status. Aged donors had fewer naive CD4+ cells and lower diversity than long-lived donors.

The TCR comes from a human donor in good health. The sample taken for sequencing was blood. The chain carries TRBV29-1 and TRBJ1-1; D may be TRBD1 (6 bases). CDR3 nucleotides: TGCAGCGCACGGGTGGTACAGGGCACTGAAGCTTTCTTT. It codes for CSARVVQGTEAFF.